This T cell receptor beta chain was profiled in a study of response to subunit inactivated influenza vaccine. The CDR3 has 15 residues. The V segment lost 5 bases and the J segment 8 bases; nucleotides outside the gene matches: 9. Germline V gives CDR1 SGHVS, CDR2 FQNEAQ. A word on this clonotype: Antigen specificity is unknown.

Study results and caveats: That few new T cells are recruited by each seasonal influenza vaccination was the authors' suggestion.

MiXCR, applied by TCRdb to the RT-PCR reads, yields one record per CDR3 protein. The sample holds 150,000 to 200,000 distinct CDR3 sequences; approximately 11% are singletons and the top ten take roughly 36%. The input for sequencing was CD8+ T cells sorted from PBMCs, taken less than 30 months after vaccination. The origin of this receptor is a man aged 50 to 75 who received an inactivated influenza vaccine. V is TRBV7-8 and J is TRBJ2-1; 10 bases align to TRBD1. CDR3: CASSPGTGALYEQFF. The DNA for the CDR3 is TGTGCCAGCAGCCCAGGGACAGGGGCGCTTTATGAGCAGTTCTTC. Using reference TRBV7-8 and TRBJ2-1 for the parts outside the CDR3, the full variable domain is GAGVSQSPRYKVAKRGQDVALRCDPISGHVSLFWYQQALGQGPEFLTYFQNEAQLDKSGLPSDRFFAERPEGSVSTLKIQRTQQEDSAVYLCASSPGTGALYEQFFGPGTRLTVL.